This T cell receptor beta chain was recovered during a study of graft-versus-host responses after intestinal transplantation. Study as a whole: Among the recipients, all got anti-thymocyte globulin induction and then tacrolimus and steroids for roughly three years. Findings and limits, study-wide: Early post-transplant HvG declines tracked with peak circulating GvH clone levels.

Profiled with immunoSEQ multiplex PCR; TCRdb holds only in-frame clones, not every one. The repertoire holds about 73,000 clones, with around 89% as singletons. As regards this clone: What it binds is not known.

The CDR3 is 19 amino acids. Germline CDR1 MNHEY, CDR2 SMNVEV (reference sequence). V gave up 4 bases and J gave up 4 bases; unmatched junction bases: 19. Sequences were derived from unstimulated CD8+ T cells sorted from spleen or lymph node cells, sampled before transplant. The sequence came from a human donor who was the organ donor for an intestinal transplant. The chain recombines TRBV27 with TRBJ1-2, with 9 positions matching TRBD1. The CDR3 bases are TGTGCCAGCAGTTCCCCAAACGTCCCTTTGGGACAGGGCTTCTATGGCTACACCTTC. Encoded protein: CASSSPNVPLGQGFYGYTF.